Listed here is a single T cell receptor beta chain. Its recognized antigen is unknown. One base away there is no much larger clone; base qualities are not given. Each collaborating institution followed its own protocols to collect whole blood in K2EDTA tubes. For TCRbeta analysis, collaborator samples were shipped as frozen whole blood, as isolated PBMCs, or as DNA extracted from either sample type. These data belong to a study of blood T cell repertoires in COVID-19 (TCRdb year 2020). Describing the broader study: Collaborator samples came from the United States, Italy and Spain and covered acute and convalescent phases of COVID-19. Samples came from the ongoing ImmuneRACE study (first 160 participants) plus 1,254 subjects from 6 global collaborators. The repertoires were released in a freely available public database meant as a resource for research on the immune response to SARS-CoV-2. The prospective study material was composed of cDNA or gDNA derived from T cells, B-cell-depleted T cells, or PBMCs. The sample metadata nearly always contained a de-identified subject ID, COVID-19 status, age in years and sex. Subjects who had been exposed to COVID-19, were actively infected with it, or had recovered from it provided the deeply sampled blood TCRbeta repertoires that made up the dataset. Where HLA class I and class II types were available, the types were taken from metadata supplied by the sample provider, not from assay-based typing.

What the authors observed across the whole study: How much clinical and demographic metadata was included differed by source and by participant, and the metadata was provided uncurated.

Reading the germline V gene gives CDR1 MNHEY and CDR2 SVGEGT. Clipping removes 5 bases from V and 1 base from J, with 5 as the unmatched junction base count. Inclusive of the bounding cysteine and phenylalanine, the CDR3 is 15 residues long. This entry keeps only the CDR3 DNA: 45 bases, framed from base 1. The immunoSEQ Assay, a bias-controlled multiplex PCR, was used to amplify TCRbeta CDR3 regions from genomic DNA. On the study's bioinformatics: The number of nucleated cells in each sample was estimated by amplification of reference gene primers within the assay. To quantify the absolute abundance of each unique TCRbeta CDR3 rearrangement, sequence reads were collapsed and filtered. For each sample, productive Simpson clonality was calculated as the square root of Simpson's diversity index over productive rearrangements. TCRdb limited this immuneACCESS table to in-frame rearrangements with V and J called. A share of clones is missing; checked studies link under half to unresolved V genes, and the rest is unexplained. That table gives V, J and clone size, and the DNA gave D and trimming. Counted in this sample were roughly 110,000 clones; 75% to 85% of them appeared once. The ten largest clones add up to 7% to 9.5% of the sample.

The chain is made from TRBV6-2 or TRBV6-3 and TRBJ2-7, and 10 bases in between align with TRBD2. The TCR originated in a man between 65 and 80 years old with acute or convalescent COVID-19. Sequencing was carried out using peripheral blood. The CDR3 region reads CASSAQREGSYEQYF. The sequence in DNA is TGTGCCAGCAGTGCACAGCGGGAGGGATCCTACGAGCAGTACTTC.